This record concerns one T cell receptor beta chain sequence. This sample stems from a study of blood T cell repertoires in COVID-19. Study-level information: From the United States, Italy and Spain came samples of acute and convalescent COVID-19.

Original data processing: Estimates of nucleated cell counts were drawn from the amplification of reference gene primers. Clones were read by immunoSEQ multiplex PCR, and TCRdb kept only the in-frame ones, dropping some. V and J calls and clone size are copied from that table; D and trimming were computed from the DNA. The sample shows some 97,000 clones, about 82% of them seen only once. The specimen sequenced was peripheral blood. This receptor was identified in a man in his forties or fifties with active or convalescent COVID-19.

In nucleotides, the CDR3 is TGCGCCAGCAGCCAAGATTCTCAGGGTCAGCCCCAGCATTTT. Translating gives CASSQDSQGQPQHF. J is TRBJ1-5 and V is TRBV4-1; D may be TRBD1 (5 bases). V was trimmed by 0 bases and J by 6 bases, leaving 9 bases between them. The CDR3 runs 14 residues. Germline loops: CDR1 MGHRA, CDR2 YSYEKL.